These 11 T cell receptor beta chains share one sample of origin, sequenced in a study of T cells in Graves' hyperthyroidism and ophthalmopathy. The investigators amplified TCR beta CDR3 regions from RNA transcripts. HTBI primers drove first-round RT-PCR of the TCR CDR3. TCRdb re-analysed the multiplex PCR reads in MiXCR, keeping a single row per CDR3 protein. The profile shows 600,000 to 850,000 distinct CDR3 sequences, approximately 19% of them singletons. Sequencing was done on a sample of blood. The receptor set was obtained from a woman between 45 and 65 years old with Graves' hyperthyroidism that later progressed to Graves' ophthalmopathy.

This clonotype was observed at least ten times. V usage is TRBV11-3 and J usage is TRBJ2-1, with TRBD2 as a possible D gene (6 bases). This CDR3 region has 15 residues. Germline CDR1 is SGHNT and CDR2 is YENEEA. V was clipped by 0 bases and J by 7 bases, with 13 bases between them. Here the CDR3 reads CASSLDLVGRNEQFF. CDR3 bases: TGTGCCAGCAGCTTAGACCTCGTTGGGAGGAATGAGCAGTTCTTC.

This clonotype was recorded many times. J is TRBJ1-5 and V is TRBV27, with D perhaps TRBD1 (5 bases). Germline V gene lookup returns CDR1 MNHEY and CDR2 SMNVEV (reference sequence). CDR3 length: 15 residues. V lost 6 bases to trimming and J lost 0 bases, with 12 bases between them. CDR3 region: CASRTTENSNQPQHF. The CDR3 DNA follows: TGTGCCAGCAGGACGACAGAAAATAGCAATCAGCCCCAGCATTTT.

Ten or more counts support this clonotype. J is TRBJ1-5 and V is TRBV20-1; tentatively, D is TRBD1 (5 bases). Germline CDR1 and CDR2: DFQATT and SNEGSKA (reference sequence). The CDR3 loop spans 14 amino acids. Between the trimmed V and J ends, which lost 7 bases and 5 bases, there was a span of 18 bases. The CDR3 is CSVESQGVHQPQHF. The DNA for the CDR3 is TGCAGTGTTGAATCCCAGGGAGTTCATCAGCCCCAGCATTTT.

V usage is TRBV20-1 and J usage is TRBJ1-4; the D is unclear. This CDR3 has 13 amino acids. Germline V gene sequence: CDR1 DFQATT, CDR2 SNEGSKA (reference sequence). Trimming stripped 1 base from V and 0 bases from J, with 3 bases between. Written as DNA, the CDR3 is TGCAGTGCTAGAGTTGCAACTAATGAAAAACTGTTTTTT. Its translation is CSARVATNEKLFF.

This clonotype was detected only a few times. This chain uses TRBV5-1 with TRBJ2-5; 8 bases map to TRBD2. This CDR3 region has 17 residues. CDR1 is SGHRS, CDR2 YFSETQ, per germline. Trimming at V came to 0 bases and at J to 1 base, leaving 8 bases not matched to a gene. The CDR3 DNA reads TGCGCCAGCAGCTTGGAGGGTAGCGGGGCCCCCCAAGAGACCCAGTACTTC. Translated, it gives CASSLEGSGAPQETQYF.

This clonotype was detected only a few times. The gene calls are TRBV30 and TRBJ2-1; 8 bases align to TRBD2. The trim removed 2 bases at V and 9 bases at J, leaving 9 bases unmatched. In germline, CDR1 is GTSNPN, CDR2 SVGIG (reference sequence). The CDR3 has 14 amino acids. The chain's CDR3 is CAWSSTGLGAEQFF. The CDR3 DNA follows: TGTGCCTGGAGTTCAACGGGACTAGGGGCTGAGCAGTTCTTC.

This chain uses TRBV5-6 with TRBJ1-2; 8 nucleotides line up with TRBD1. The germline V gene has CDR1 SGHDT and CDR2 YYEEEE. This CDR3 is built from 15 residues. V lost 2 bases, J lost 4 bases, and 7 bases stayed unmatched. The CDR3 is CASSFQGAEAYGYTF. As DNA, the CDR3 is TGTGCCAGCAGCTTCCAGGGGGCGGAGGCCTATGGCTACACCTTC.

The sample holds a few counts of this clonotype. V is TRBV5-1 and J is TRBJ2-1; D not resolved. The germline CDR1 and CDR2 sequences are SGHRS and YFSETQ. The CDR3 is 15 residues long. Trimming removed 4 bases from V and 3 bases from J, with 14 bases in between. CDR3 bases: TGCGCCAGCAGCCCATGGACCGAACACTACAATGAGCAGTTCTTC. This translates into CASSPWTEHYNEQFF.

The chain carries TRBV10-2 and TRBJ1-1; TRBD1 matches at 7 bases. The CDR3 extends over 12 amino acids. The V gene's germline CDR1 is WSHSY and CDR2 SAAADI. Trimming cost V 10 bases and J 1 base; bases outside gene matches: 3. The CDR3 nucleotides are TGCGCCACCCGGGACAGGAACACTGAAGCTTTCTTT. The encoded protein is CATRDRNTEAFF.

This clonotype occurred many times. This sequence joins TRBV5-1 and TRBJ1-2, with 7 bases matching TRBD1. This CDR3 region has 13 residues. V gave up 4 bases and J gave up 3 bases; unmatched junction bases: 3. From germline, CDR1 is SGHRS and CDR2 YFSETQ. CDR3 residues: CASSLDRDYGYTF. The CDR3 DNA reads TGCGCCAGCAGCCTCGACAGGGACTATGGCTACACCTTC.

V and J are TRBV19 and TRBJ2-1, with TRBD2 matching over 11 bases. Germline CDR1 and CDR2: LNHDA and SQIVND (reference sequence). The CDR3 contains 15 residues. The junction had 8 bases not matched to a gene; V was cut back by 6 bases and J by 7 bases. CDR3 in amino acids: CASSFPGLAENEQFF. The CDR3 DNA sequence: TGTGCCAGTAGCTTCCCGGGACTAGCGGAAAATGAGCAGTTCTTC.